One sample yielded the 27 T cell receptor beta chains listed below, sequenced in a study of tumor and adjacent non-tumor tissue in lung cancer. Three rounds of nested PCR, following a modified ARM-PCR protocol, produced the TCRbeta library. In TCRdb, the multiplex PCR reads were re-called with MiXCR into one record per CDR3 protein. The sample yields under 250,000 distinct CDR3 sequences, less than 80% seen once. This sample's RNA came from whole unsorted tissue. Source material: lung tumor tissue. These receptors were collected from a man in his fifties or sixties with non-small cell lung cancer.

This clonotype has just a few counts. A much larger clone is a single base away; this may be a read error. The genes are TRBV11-3 and TRBJ1-1; D gene ambiguous. Germline-derived CDR1 and CDR2 are SGHNT and YENEEA. The CDR3 is 14 residues long. CDR3 coding DNA: TGTGTCAGCAGCTTAACAGAGTCGAGGACTGAAGCTTTCTTT. Protein product: CVSSLTESRTEAFF.

In the case of this clonotype: It may be a read error: a sequence one base away is much more abundant. The V call is TRBV6-2 or TRBV6-3, the J call TRBJ1-5; D perhaps matches TRBD1 (6 bases). Germline V gene sequence: CDR1 MNHEY, CDR2 SVGEGT. This CDR3 is 15 amino acids long. DNA for the CDR3: TGTGCCACATCCCCTGGACAGACTAGCAATCGGCCCCAGCATTTT. It yields the protein CATSPGQTSNRPQHF.

Comments on this clonotype: A read error may produce the germline difference seen at one junction end. V and J are TRBV12-3 or TRBV12-4 and TRBJ1-5; D is undetermined. The CDR3 runs 14 residues. CDR3 in DNA: TGTACCAGCAGTTTTGCAGGTCTCAATCAGCCCCAGCATTTT. It encodes CTSSFAGLNQPQHF.

The V gene is TRBV20-1, the J gene TRBJ1-6; D is ambiguous. V lost 0 bases to trimming and J lost 6 bases, with 15 bases between them. The CDR3 sequence is 16 residues long. CDR1 DFQATT and CDR2 SNEGSKA come from the germline V gene (reference sequence). In DNA, the CDR3 is TGCAGTGCTAGAGATCCCGCGAGCACCTTTAATTCACCCCTCCACTTT. Translation gives CSARDPASTFNSPLHF.

This clonotype has only a few counts. A much bigger clone sits one base away, suggesting this may be a read error. V is TRBV20-1 and J is TRBJ2-1; TRBD2 matches at 10 bases. The V gene's germline CDR1 is DFQATT and CDR2 SNEGSKA (reference sequence). This CDR3 contains 15 residues. CDR3 residues: CSARDRRLAGTEQLF. The CDR3 nucleotides read TGCAGTGCTAGAGATCGAAGACTAGCGGGTACTGAGCAGCTCTTC.

This clonotype was observed a single time. An end of the junction does not agree with germline; a read error may underlie this. The CDR3 sequence is CIVRFDEAGVDNEQIF. CDR3 DNA sequence: TGCATCGTTAGATTCGATGAAGCGGGAGTCGACAATGAGCAGATCTTC. J is TRBJ2-1 and V is TRBV20-1; 8 bases are a match to TRBD2. Germline assignment: CDR1 DFQATT and CDR2 SNEGSKA (reference sequence). This CDR3 contains 16 residues.

Regarding this clonotype: The junction shows a germline mismatch at one end, possibly a read error. This chain connects TRBV6-5 to TRBJ1-6, with a weak D call TRBD1 (5 bases). Germline V CDR1 and CDR2: MNHEY, SVGAGI. This CDR3 contains 13 residues. The CDR3 nucleotides read TGTGTCAGCAGTCAACGGGGGACGGCACCCCTCCAGTTT. Translation gives CVSSQRGTAPLQF.

Regarding this clonotype: A much larger clone is a single base away; this may be a read error. This chain uses TRBV6-5 with TRBJ1-1; a possible D gene is TRBD1 (6 bases). Trimming pared 5 bases from V and 3 bases from J, leaving 13 bases between. CDR3 length: 14 amino acids. Looked up from germline, CDR1 is MNHEY and CDR2 is SVGAGI. The CDR3 protein is CASSNRQGYTEAFF. The CDR3 nucleotides read TGTGCCAGCAGTAACAGGCAGGGGTACACTGAAGCTTTCTTT.

This chain uses TRBV11-3 with TRBJ1-1; D gene uncertain. The germline V gene has CDR1 SGHNT and CDR2 YENEEA. V was shortened by 1 base and J by 6 bases, with 9 bases between the two germline ends. CDR3 length equals 13 residues. Written as DNA, the CDR3 is TGTGCCAGCAGCTTAGTCGGTAACTCTGAAGCTTTCTTT. Translation: CASSLVGNSEAFF. The full variable domain, in which reference TRBV11-3 and TRBJ1-1 provide the parts outside the CDR3, is EAGVVQSPRYKIIEKKQPVAFWCNPISGHNTLYWYLQNLGQGPELLIRYENEEAVDDSQLPKDRFSAERLKGVDSTLKIQPAELGDSAVYLCASSLVGNSEAFFGQGTRLTVV.

This clonotype was picked up a small number of times. The chain couples TRBV6-1 to TRBJ2-7, with 9 nucleotides matching TRBD1. CDR3 length: 15 residues. The germline V gene encodes CDR1 MNHNS and CDR2 SASEGT. V lost 6 bases to trimming and J lost 2 bases; unmatched junction nucleotides: 8. In nucleotides, the CDR3 is TGTGCCAGCAGAAGGGACAGGGTGGATACCTACGAGCAGTACTTC. It encodes CASRRDRVDTYEQYF.

Of note for this clonotype: One end of the junction does not line up with germline, which may come from a read error. The chain combines TRBV4-2 with TRBJ2-7; D not resolved. Germline V gene data show CDR1 as LGHNA and CDR2 as YNFKEQ. The CDR3 covers 18 residues. CDR3 bases: TGTGCCAGCAGCCAAGGGCTCCCTGCCAGGCACTACTCCTACGAGCAGTATTTC. The encoded protein is CASSQGLPARHYSYEQYF.

Comment on this clonotype: Relative to the germline gene, one junction end is altered; a read error may explain this. The chain is built from TRBV11-3 and TRBJ2-2, with a weak D call TRBD2 (6 bases). The CDR3 loop spans 17 amino acids. Looked up from germline, CDR1 is SGHNT and CDR2 is YENEEA. The CDR3 sequence is CSSSPAGGSTYTGELFF. In DNA, the CDR3 is TGTTCCAGCAGCCCAGCCGGAGGGAGTACTTACACCGGGGAGCTGTTTTTT.

In its sample, this clonotype was seen once. The chain joins TRBV11-1 to TRBJ2-5; tentative D call: TRBD2 (6 bases). Trimming pared 7 bases from V and 6 bases from J, leaving 18 bases between. Looked up from germline, CDR1 is SGHAT and CDR2 is FQDESV (reference sequence). CDR3 length: 14 amino acids. CDR3 in DNA: TGTGCCAGCACACCCAACTGGGACTCTAAGACCCAGTACTTC. The encoded protein is CASTPNWDSKTQYF.

This clonotype was observed a single time. The chain is built from TRBV12-3 or TRBV12-4 and TRBJ1-5; 12 positions match TRBD1. The closer fit of TRBJ2-3 to the DNA end suggests the J call may be wrong. The length of the CDR3 is 15 residues. The CDR3 region is CASRPGTGGNQPQYF. CDR3 sequence (DNA): TGTGCCAGCAGGCCCGGGACAGGGGGCAATCAGCCCCAGTATTTT.

Note on this clonotype: This may come from a read error, since a much larger clone is one base off. This chain links TRBV20-1 with TRBJ2-2; tentative D call: TRBD1 (5 bases). In germline, CDR1 is DFQATT, CDR2 SNEGSKA (reference sequence). The V gene lost 1 base and the J gene lost 10 bases, with 19 bases spanning the gap. This CDR3 comprises 15 residues. CDR3: CSARASDRDHEELFF. For the CDR3, the DNA is TGCAGTGCTAGAGCCTCCGACAGAGATCATGAGGAGCTGTTTTTT.

A note on this clonotype: Given a much more abundant clone one base away, this may be a read error. This chain links TRBV6-1 with TRBJ1-1; D is unresolved. CDR1 and CDR2 from the germline V gene are MNHNS and SASEGT. Trimming took 0 bases from V and 12 from J, leaving 14 bases between them. This CDR3 region has 13 residues. CDR3 residues: CASSEATGRKTFF. CDR3 in DNA: TGTGCCAGCAGTGAAGCGACGGGGAGAAAAACTTTCTTT.

V and J are TRBV7-8 and TRBJ2-7; D possibly corresponds to TRBD1 (5 bases). CDR1 and CDR2 from the germline V gene are SGHVS and FQNEAQ. The CDR3 loop spans 12 amino acids. Trimming took 3 bases from V and 7 from J, leaving 10 bases between them. The CDR3 DNA sequence: TGTGCCAGCAGCTTGTTTCAGGGAGAGCAGTACTTC. This codes for CASSLFQGEQYF.

About this clonotype: This may be a read error, as it is one base from a much larger clone. This chain uses TRBV14 with TRBJ2-1; tentatively, D is TRBD1 (6 bases). This CDR3 comprises 12 residues. Germline V gene sequence: CDR1 SGHDN, CDR2 FVKESK. As DNA, the CDR3 is TGTGCCTGCAGCCAAGAACAGGGCCGACAGTTCTTC. It is translated as CACSQEQGRQFF.

The count of this clonotype is one. One end of the junction is discordant with germline, which a read error may explain. CDR3 residues: CTSSFRGRNSPLLF. In DNA form, the CDR3 reads TGTACCAGCAGCTTCAGGGGGCGTAATTCACCCCTCCTCTTT. The chain recombines TRBV13 with TRBJ1-6, with TRBD1 matching 8 bases. This CDR3 has 14 residues. Germline V gene lookup returns CDR1 PRHDT and CDR2 FYEKMQ (reference sequence).

Comments on this clonotype: Compared with germline, one end of the junction differs, possibly owing to a read error. The gene calls are TRBV9 and TRBJ1-1, with TRBD1 matching over 7 bases. Germline V gene data show CDR1 as SGDLS and CDR2 as YYNGEE. There are 13 residues in the CDR3. The CDR3 is CAGSRGFGTEAFF. CDR3 DNA: TGTGCCGGCAGCAGGGGGTTCGGCACTGAAGCTTTCTTT.

With respect to this clonotype: One junction end does not reproduce the germline sequence, and a read error may be involved. The chain uses TRBV6-1 and TRBJ1-2; 7 nucleotides line up with TRBD1. CDR1 is MNHNS, CDR2 SASEGT, per germline. This CDR3 comprises 16 residues. In nucleotides, the CDR3 is TGTACCAGCAATCCCCTCTCGGGACAGCTAAACTATGGCTACACCTTC. This gives the protein CTSNPLSGQLNYGYTF.

This clonotype was picked up a small number of times. The V gene is TRBV6-5, the J gene TRBJ2-1; D is undetermined. In germline, CDR1 is MNHEY, CDR2 SVGAGI. Trimming removed 6 bases at V and 8 bases at J, with 23 bases between. The CDR3 spans 16 residues. The chain's CDR3 is CASSPLHTYPNDEQFF. The CDR3 DNA sequence: TGTGCCAGCAGCCCATTACACACATATCCTAACGATGAGCAGTTCTTC.

The table lists this clonotype with many counts. V usage is TRBV24-1 and J usage is TRBJ2-7; TRBD1 or TRBD2 may be the D gene (6 bases each). The V end was cut by 0 bases, the J end by 3 bases, with 11 bases between. Germline CDR1 is KGHDR and CDR2 is SFDVKD. This CDR3 is 15 amino acids long. The CDR3 DNA follows: TGTGCCACCAGTGATTTGAAGGGGGGCTTCTACGAGCAGTACTTC. Translated, it gives CATSDLKGGFYEQYF.

This clonotype rates as medium-sized (0.01 to 0.1%). This CDR3 is CASSSPMREEKLFF. CDR3 bases: TGTGCCAGCAGCTCACCGATGAGGGAAGAAAAACTGTTTTTT. The chain recombines TRBV11-2 with TRBJ1-4; D call uncertain. V was trimmed by 4 bases and J by 8 bases, leaving 14 bases between them. The CDR3 contains 14 residues. CDR1 and CDR2 (germline): SGHAT, FQNNGV.

This clonotype was picked up a small number of times. The junction shows a germline mismatch at one end, possibly a read error. The chain joins TRBV4-1 to TRBJ1-2, with TRBD1 as a possible D gene (5 bases). Germline V gives CDR1 MGHRA, CDR2 YSYEKL. The CDR3 spans 14 residues. CDR3 sequence (DNA): TGCGCCAGCAGCCAAGAGAGGGACCGACGGGGCTACGCCTTC. It is translated as CASSQERDRRGYAF.

Note on this clonotype: Just one base apart from a much larger clone, this may be a read error. This chain connects TRBV12-3 or TRBV12-4 to TRBJ2-1; TRBD2 matches 16 bases. The CDR3 is made up of 18 amino acids. The CDR3 bases are TGTACCAGCAGCACGGGACTAGCGGGAGGGTCGAGGAGCATTGAGCAGTTCTTC. Translated, it gives CTSSTGLAGGSRSIEQFF.

Notes on this clonotype: Without the conserved terminal phenylalanine or tryptophan, this CDR3 likely stems from a read error. This chain links TRBV20-1 with TRBJ2-7; no firm D call. Between the trimmed V and J ends, which lost 5 bases and 5 bases, there was a span of 16 bases. Germline values: CDR1 DFQATT, CDR2 SNEGSKA (reference sequence). The CDR3 sequence is 13 residues long. CDR3 nucleotide sequence: TGCAGTGCTGGTCTCCTCCCCGACCACGAGCAGTACTTA. This translates into CSAGLLPDHEQYL.